The rows below give T cell receptor beta chains drawn from one sample of a study of cytomegalovirus exposure and HLA in healthy donors. Method: immunoSEQ multiplex PCR; TCRdb's copy keeps in-frame clones and lacks some. The sample has about 65,000 clones; around 95% are singletons. Material for sequencing was PBMCs. Every receptor here comes from a man aged 18 to 30 in good health and CMV-seropositive. Both conserved end residues are part of each CDR3. The D gene is left open where the match is weak. Expanded clones are given a class, and other clones once, few, many or no size at all.

V	J	size	D	DNA	CDR3
TRBV6-5	TRBJ2-5	NA	NA	TGTGCCAGCAGTGCACAGGGTTACCAAGAGACCCAGTACTTC	CASSAQGYQETQYF
TRBV7-9	TRBJ1-1	NA	TRBD1	TGTGCCAGCAGCTTAGGGGGACAGTTCGCTGAAGCTTTCTTT	CASSLGGQFAEAFF
TRBV29-1	TRBJ1-2	NA	NA	TGCAGCGTTGTATACGGGAATGGCTACACCTTC	CSVVYGNGYTF
TRBV5-6	TRBJ2-3	NA	NA	TGTGCCAGCAGCTTGGTTGGGGGGGCCACAGATACGCAGTATTTT	CASSLVGGATDTQYF
TRBV6-4	TRBJ2-7	NA	TRBD2	TGTGCCAGCAGACCACCCTTCCGGGACTACCACTTTGCCTACGAGCAGTACTTC	CASRPPFRDYHFAYEQYF
TRBV19	TRBJ2-3	once	TRBD1	TGTGCCAGTAGAGGACAGGGGGCGCCTACAGATACGCAGTATTTT	CASRGQGAPTDTQYF
TRBV5-4	TRBJ2-7	once	TRBD1	TGTGCCAGCACCCCGGCCCCGGGACAGACCTACGAGCAGTACTTC	CASTPAPGQTYEQYF
TRBV27	TRBJ2-7	NA	TRBD1	TGTGCCAGCAGTTTGCGGGGACAGGTTATTTACGAGCAGTACTTC	CASSLRGQVIYEQYF
TRBV7-8	TRBJ1-3	NA	NA	TGTGCCAGCAGCTTAAATGCGGGGGGCTCCTCTGGAAACACCATATATTTT	CASSLNAGGSSGNTIYF
TRBV29-1	TRBJ2-1	NA	TRBD2	TGCAGCGTTGAAGTGGGACGCGCGGGTGGGACTAGCGGGGGGGCCTACAATGAGCAGTTCTTC	CSVEVGRAGGTSGGAYNEQFF
TRBV30	TRBJ1-6	NA	NA	TGTGCCTTAGACAGTGGGCCGAATTCACCCCTCCACTTT	CALDSGPNSPLHF
TRBV6-1	TRBJ1-2	once	TRBD1	TGTGCCAGCAGGGGCGGACAGGGTGATGGCTACACCTTC	CASRGGQGDGYTF
TRBV6-1	TRBJ2-7	NA	NA	TGTGCCAGCAGTGCGACCAGAAGACAGGAGCAGTACTTC	CASSATRRQEQYF
TRBV19	TRBJ1-2	NA	TRBD1	TGTGCCAGTAGTATAGACCGACAGGGCCGCGTCTATGGCTACACCTTC	CASSIDRQGRVYGYTF
TRBV10-3	TRBJ2-7	once	NA	TGTGCCATCAGTGAGTCCGAAGGGGCCTACGAGCAGTACTTC	CAISESEGAYEQYF
TRBV2	TRBJ2-2	NA	TRBD1	TGTGCCAGCAGTTCACAGGGGCTCGGGGAGCTGTTTTTT	CASSSQGLGELFF
TRBV9	TRBJ2-3	NA	NA	TGTGCCAGCAGCGGGAGATCAGATACGCAGTATTTT	CASSGRSDTQYF
TRBV28	TRBJ1-5	NA	TRBD1	TGTGCCAGCAGTGAAGGGACAGGGGAGTATCAGCCCCAGCATTTT	CASSEGTGEYQPQHF
TRBV30	TRBJ1-1	NA	NA	TGTGCCTGGGGACTGCTGAACACTGAAGCTTTCTTT	CAWGLLNTEAFF
TRBV7-2	TRBJ2-1	NA	NA	TGTGCCAGCAGCCCCGCGTGGGGCTTCAATGAGCAGTTCTTC	CASSPAWGFNEQFF
TRBV6-5	TRBJ1-1	NA	TRBD1	TGTGCCAGCAGTAACGACAGGGGCACTGAAGCTTTCTTT	CASSNDRGTEAFF
TRBV18	TRBJ2-3	once	NA	TGTGCCAGCTCACCTACCGGATACCATCGGGGAGGCACAGATACGCAGTATTTT	CASSPTGYHRGGTDTQYF
TRBV6-5	TRBJ2-5	NA	TRBD2	TGTGCCAGCAGTTCCCGAATTAGCGGGGGAAAAGAGACCCAGTACTTC	CASSSRISGGKETQYF
TRBV28	TRBJ1-2	NA	NA	TGTGCCAGCAGTTCAACCGACATCTATGGCTACACCTTC	CASSSTDIYGYTF
TRBV4-3	TRBJ2-7	NA	TRBD2	TGCGCCAGCAGCTTCGGGGCTAGCGGAGCGAGCTCCTACGAGCAGTACTTC	CASSFGASGASSYEQYF
TRBV19	TRBJ1-2	NA	NA	TGTGCCAGTAGTAGACCGACAGAAGCTAACTATGGCTACACCTTC	CASSRPTEANYGYTF
TRBV19	TRBJ1-5	NA	NA	TGTGCCAGTAGCGCAAACACGGAGATACGCAATCAGCCCCAGCATTTT	CASSANTEIRNQPQHF
TRBV4-3	TRBJ1-1	NA	NA	TGCGCCAGCAGCCACGTAAACAGGGTCTCGGGCACTGAAGCTTTCTTT	CASSHVNRVSGTEAFF
TRBV4-3	TRBJ2-1	NA	TRBD1	TGCGCCAGCAGCCCGGGGACAGGGAATGAGCAGTTCTTC	CASSPGTGNEQFF
TRBV30	TRBJ1-4	NA	TRBD1	TGTGCCTGGAGCATTGGCTCCGGGACAGGGGCTGAAAAACTGTTTTTT	CAWSIGSGTGAEKLFF
TRBV2	TRBJ2-3	NA	NA	TGTGCCAGCTCCTCTAGCACAGATACGCAGTATTTT	CASSSSTDTQYF
TRBV7-9	TRBJ1-2	NA	TRBD1	TGTGCCAGCAGCTTAGTCGACAGGGGCGATGGCTACACCTTC	CASSLVDRGDGYTF
TRBV29-1	TRBJ2-7	NA	NA	TGCAGCGTTGAACTACTAGATAGTTACGAGCAGTACTTC	CSVELLDSYEQYF
TRBV7-8	TRBJ2-1	NA	TRBD2	TGTGCCAGCAGCACACGACTAGCGGGGAACAATGAGCAGTTCTTC	CASSTRLAGNNEQFF
TRBV6-5	TRBJ1-2	NA	NA	TGTGCCAGCAGTACCTACGGGGACTATGGCTACACCTTC	CASSTYGDYGYTF
TRBV4-3	TRBJ1-3	NA	NA	TGCGCCAGCAGCCGAGACAGTCTTTCTGGAAACACCATATATTTT	CASSRDSLSGNTIYF
TRBV18	TRBJ1-2	NA	NA	TGTGCCAGCTCAGACCAGGAAGTTTCGTATGGCTACACCTTC	CASSDQEVSYGYTF
TRBV6-1	TRBJ1-2	NA	NA	TGTGCCAGCAGCCTGGACAGTTATGGCTACACCTTC	CASSLDSYGYTF
TRBV25-1	TRBJ2-4	NA	NA	TGTGCCAGCAGCCTCCACACCGGGGGAAGGAAAAACATTCAGTACTTC	CASSLHTGGRKNIQYF
TRBV7-3	TRBJ2-1	NA	NA	TGTGCCAGCAGCTCCACTTTAAGCTCCTACAATGAGCAGTTCTTC	CASSSTLSSYNEQFF
TRBV30	TRBJ1-2	NA	TRBD1	TGTGCCTGGAATAGGGGGACAGGGTCTTTGAACTATGGCTACACCTTC	CAWNRGTGSLNYGYTF
TRBV9	TRBJ1-3	NA	TRBD1	TGTGCCAGCAGCGTAGGGGGACAGCCTTTAAGCACCATATATTTT	CASSVGGQPLSTIYF
TRBV11-3	TRBJ1-2	NA	NA	TGTGCCAGCAGCTTAGTTCCTGACTATGGCTACACCTTC	CASSLVPDYGYTF
TRBV10-2	TRBJ1-1	NA	NA	TGCGCCAGTCGCCGACAGTTAAACACTGAAGCTTTCTTT	CASRRQLNTEAFF
TRBV12-5	TRBJ2-5	NA	TRBD1	TGTGCTAGTGGTTTCTGGGACAGGCCACCCAAACAAGAGACCCAGTACTTC	CASGFWDRPPKQETQYF
TRBV2	TRBJ2-3	NA	NA	TGTGCCAGCAGTGAAGCGCTTAACTTTCGGAGCACAGATACGCAGTATTTT	CASSEALNFRSTDTQYF
TRBV18	TRBJ1-2	few	NA	TGTGCCAGCTCACCACTTGTCAGGGTAGGCTACACCTTC	CASSPLVRVGYTF